The present T cell receptor (beta chain) was sequenced within a study of identifying expanded T cells in peripheral blood. Findings and limits, study-wide: Differentially abundant clones: roughly 1.2 between replicates, around 17 at around 14 days, approximately 18 at four. Across healthy donors, higher total template counts meant significantly greater approximately two-week count variance.

The V end was cut by 0 bases, the J end by 4 bases, with 0 bases between. CDR1 is SGHTA, CDR2 FQGNSA, per germline. This CDR3 is built from 12 residues. Collection occurred without any documented infections or immune events in donors. On this clone: Its specificity is unknown.

Assay used: immunoSEQ multiplex PCR; TCRdb lists only in-frame clones, some missing. The sample has around 57,000 clones, approximately 89% seen once. The sequence came from a person aged 18 to 75 in good health. V gene TRBV7-2 combines with J gene TRBJ2-2; D is unresolved. The sample was blood. Here the CDR3 DNA reads TGTGCCAGCAGCTTAGCCACCGGGGAGCTGTTTTTT. The encoded protein is CASSLATGELFF.